These T cell receptor beta chains were read from a single sample in a study of blood T cell repertoires in COVID-19. Clones were read by immunoSEQ multiplex PCR, and TCRdb kept only the in-frame ones, dropping some. The repertoire holds some 400,000 clones, with around 87% as singletons. The sequencing sample was made of peripheral blood. These receptors all come from a human donor in a cohort sampled during active COVID-19. CDR3s include the opening cysteine and the closing phenylalanine or tryptophan. Each record gives: V gene, clone size, CDR3 protein. The size entry is marked missing in some rows and otherwise reads once, few, many or a size class.

TRBV5-4 - CASSTPTGGATGELFF
TRBV7-3 - CASSPGQARGSYGYTF
TRBV10-3 few CAIREQGDYGYTF
TRBV30 - CAWGREKLPLHF
TRBV4-1 - CASSQDLTSAAFHTQYF
TRBV19 - CASSTGLLGGQPQHF
TRBV4-1 - CASSQDIRETQYF
TRBV5-1 - CASSPGTVSVYDTEAFF
TRBV5-1 few CASSLNPNRASYGYTF
TRBV27 - CASSSGDTQYF
TRBV6-2/TRBV6-3 - CASSYEVAGGGEQYF
TRBV27 - CASSPGYGYTF
TRBV18 - CASSPSGGVRYGYTF